The 21 T cell receptor beta chains given below trace back to one sample, sequenced in a study of blood T cell repertoires in COVID-19. Only in-frame clones appear in the TCRdb table, and some are missing; sequencing was by immunoSEQ multiplex PCR. The sample holds under 300,000 clones, roughly nine tenths seen once. Input material: PBMCs or T cells enriched from blood (not recorded which). These receptor sequences come from a woman under 30 who had recovered from COVID-19.

V usage is TRBV10-3 and J usage is TRBJ1-5; 8 positions match TRBD1. The CDR3 consists of 12 residues. Germline-derived CDR1 and CDR2 are ENHRY and SYGVKD. The J segment lost 5 bases and the V segment lost 7 bases, leaving 1 base of the junction unmatched. The CDR3 sequence: CAIKGQDQPQHF. CDR3 in DNA: TGTGCCATCAAGGGACAGGATCAGCCCCAGCATTTT.

The rearrangement joins TRBV23-1 to TRBJ1-4, with 8 bases identical to TRBD1. TRBV23-1 is given ORF status, its function remaining uncertain. The CDR3 has 17 residues. Germline trimming cut 0 bases from V and 4 bases from J; bases unmatched to any gene: 7. The CDR3 DNA reads TGCGCCAGCAGTCAATCCGGCAGGGGGCATGTTAATGAAAAACTGTTTTTT. Translating gives CASSQSGRGHVNEKLFF.

This clone was seen only once. V is TRBV7-8 and J is TRBJ2-7, with D possibly matching TRBD1 (5 bases). The germline CDR1 and CDR2 sequences are SGHVS and FQNEAQ. The CDR3 totals 13 residues. Between the trimmed V and J ends, which lost 5 bases and 1 base, there was a span of 9 bases. The CDR3 DNA sequence: TGTGCCAGCAGCATCGACAGATCCTACGAGCAGTACTTC. This codes for CASSIDRSYEQYF. Drawing the rest from reference TRBV7-8 and TRBJ2-7, the complete variable domain is GAGVSQSPRYKVAKRGQDVALRCDPISGHVSLFWYQQALGQGPEFLTYFQNEAQLDKSGLPSDRFFAERPEGSVSTLKIQRTQQEDSAVYLCASSIDRSYEQYFGPGTRLTVT.

This chain uses TRBV19 with TRBJ1-4; possible D gene TRBD1, 6 bases. The germline V and J ends were trimmed by 3 bases and 0 bases, with 11 bases remaining between them. Germline V lookup: CDR1 LNHDA, CDR2 SQIVND (reference sequence). This CDR3 comprises 16 residues. The CDR3 spells CASSIGQIATNEKLFF. The DNA of the CDR3 is TGTGCCAGTAGTATTGGACAGATTGCAACTAATGAAAAACTGTTTTTT.

This clone came up once. The chain has TRBV28 and TRBJ2-7; maybe TRBD1 (6 bases). Germline V gene sequence: CDR1 MDHEN, CDR2 SYDVKM. This CDR3 is built from 13 residues. Trimming left V 6 bases short and J 6 bases short, with 15 bases between. CDR3 sequence reads: CASRPHRVGEQYF. For the CDR3, the DNA is TGTGCCAGCAGACCTCACAGGGTTGGCGAGCAGTACTTC.

This chain joins TRBV3-1 (or the pseudogene TRBV3-2) and TRBJ2-2; TRBD1 is a possible D gene (5 bases). Germline CDR1 is LGHDT and CDR2 is YNNKEL (reference sequence). The CDR3 contains 15 residues. V was shortened by 4 bases and J by 1 base, with 10 bases between the two germline ends. CDR3 residues: CASSPRGLNTGELFF. Written as DNA, the CDR3 is TGTGCCAGCAGCCCTAGGGGTCTGAACACCGGGGAGCTGTTTTTT.

The rearrangement joins TRBV14 to TRBJ1-2; D not certain. Germline CDR1 and CDR2: SGHDN and FVKESK. Trimming cost V 4 bases and J 4 bases, with 10 bases left between them. This CDR3 has 13 residues. The CDR3 DNA is TGTGCCAGCAGCCCAAGAATCAGCTATGGCTACACCTTC. This encodes CASSPRISYGYTF. Supplemented by reference TRBV14 and TRBJ1-2, the full variable domain reads EAGVTQFPSHSVIEKGQTVTLRCDPISGHDNLYWYRRVMGKEIKFLLHFVKESKQDESGMPNNRFLAERTGGTYSTLKVQPAELEDSGVYFCASSPRISYGYTFGSGTRLTVV.

This chain joins TRBV4-1 and TRBJ1-1; 12 bases are shared with TRBD1. CDR3 length: 15 residues. Germline assignment: CDR1 MGHRA and CDR2 YSYEKL. V shed 5 bases, J shed 4 bases, and the junction held 5 bases outside the gene matches. The CDR3 here is CASSSPGQGATEAFF. CDR3 in DNA: TGCGCCAGCAGCTCACCGGGACAGGGGGCCACTGAAGCTTTCTTT.

The rearrangement joins TRBV5-1 to TRBJ1-1, with 11 nucleotides matching TRBD1. The V gene's germline CDR1 is SGHRS and CDR2 YFSETQ. V lost 0 bases and J lost 3; bases outside the gene matches: 10. There are 18 residues in the CDR3. This CDR3 reads CASSLGTGGGTWDTEAFF. The CDR3 DNA follows: TGCGCCAGCAGCTTGGGGACAGGGGGCGGTACGTGGGACACTGAAGCTTTCTTT.

The J gene is TRBJ2-2, the V gene TRBV24-1; 8 nucleotides line up with TRBD1. The J segment lost 5 bases and the V segment lost 2 bases, leaving 3 bases of the junction unmatched. This CDR3 region has 15 residues. Germline assignment: CDR1 KGHDR and CDR2 SFDVKD. As DNA, the CDR3 is TGTGCCACCAGTGATTGGACAGGGAGGACCGGGGAGCTGTTTTTT. This encodes CATSDWTGRTGELFF.

The V call is TRBV19, the J call TRBJ2-1; 10 bases match TRBD2. This CDR3 has 16 residues. The germline V gene has CDR1 LNHDA and CDR2 SQIVND (reference sequence). V lost 4 bases to trimming and J lost 7 bases; unmatched junction nucleotides: 10. The CDR3 nucleotides are TGTGCCAGTAGTACGCGACTAGCGGGCCGGATGAATGAGCAGTTCTTC. It yields the protein CASSTRLAGRMNEQFF.

The chain carries TRBV2 and TRBJ2-7, with D perhaps matching TRBD2 (5 bases). Germline V gives CDR1 SNHLY, CDR2 FYNNEI. This CDR3 contains 14 residues. The V gene lost 3 bases and the J gene lost 6 bases, with 15 bases spanning the gap. For the CDR3, the DNA is TGTGCCAGCAGTGATCGTGCGGGCAGGCCCGAGCAGTACTTC. This translates into CASSDRAGRPEQYF.

This clone has more than one count but fewer than ten. This chain uses TRBV7-9 with TRBJ1-6; D might be TRBD1 (6 bases). V shed 1 base and J shed 9 bases, with 13 bases lying between them. The CDR3 runs to 15 residues. Germline loops: CDR1 SEHNR, CDR2 FQNEAQ (reference sequence). CDR3 in amino acids: CASSLVAGAGSPLHF. In DNA form, the CDR3 reads TGTGCCAGCAGCTTAGTAGCGGGGGCAGGTTCACCCCTCCACTTT.

The V and J genes are TRBV6-5 and TRBJ2-3; weak D call: TRBD1 (5 bases). The CDR3 contains 13 residues. Germline-derived CDR1 and CDR2 are MNHEY and SVGAGI. Trimming pared 9 bases from V and 1 base from J, leaving 11 bases between. The CDR3 spells CASQGPGTDTQYF. The CDR3 region has the DNA TGTGCCAGTCAGGGCCCGGGCACAGATACGCAGTATTTT.

Comment on this clone: Other nucleotide sequences in the sample specify the same CDR3. The gene calls are TRBV6-5 and TRBJ1-1; D call uncertain. CDR1 and CDR2 from the germline V gene are MNHEY and SVGAGI. This CDR3 contains 13 residues. V was clipped by 0 bases and J by 5 bases, with 7 bases between them. The CDR3 bases are TGTGCCAGCAGTTACTCTGGCGGGACTGAAGCTTTCTTT. Translated: CASSYSGGTEAFF.

V is TRBV18 and J is TRBJ2-3; 7 bases are shared with TRBD1. The CDR3 runs 15 residues. Germline V CDR1 and CDR2: KGHSH, LQKENI. Trimming removed 6 bases from V and 3 bases from J; junction bases left unmatched: 9. CDR3 loop: CASSPDRARTDTQYF. DNA for the CDR3: TGTGCCAGCTCGCCTGACAGGGCCCGAACAGATACGCAGTATTTT. Full variable domain (rest looked up from reference TRBV18 and TRBJ2-3): NAGVMQNPRHLVRRRGQEARLRCSPMKGHSHVYWYRQLPEEGLKFMVYLQKENIIDESGMPKERFSAEFPKEGPSILRIQQVVRGDSAAYFCASSPDRARTDTQYFGPGTRLTVL.

This clone has just one count. The V gene is TRBV12-3 or TRBV12-4, the J gene TRBJ1-2; 8 positions agree with TRBD1. V lost 6 bases to trimming and J lost 8 bases; unmatched junction nucleotides: 2. The length of the CDR3 is 11 residues. The CDR3 protein is CASRTGDGYTF. The CDR3, as DNA: TGTGCCAGCAGGACAGGGGACGGCTACACCTTC.

The J gene is TRBJ2-7, the V gene TRBV3-1 (or the pseudogene TRBV3-2), with TRBD2 matching over 7 bases. Germline loops: CDR1 LGHDT, CDR2 YNNKEL (reference sequence). Trimming took 1 base from V and 2 from J; bases not matched to a gene: 8. The CDR3 runs to 16 residues. The CDR3 region has the DNA TGTGCCAGCAGCCAAGTAGTCGGGGGGTCTACCTACGAGCAGTACTTC. Translated, it gives CASSQVVGGSTYEQYF.

The V call is TRBV6-1, the J call TRBJ2-5; tentatively, D is TRBD1 (5 bases). Germline CDR1 reads MNHNS; CDR2 reads SASEGT. There are 14 residues in the CDR3. V was clipped by 2 bases and J by 4 bases, with 11 bases between them. The CDR3 loop reads CASSERQGRETQYF. The CDR3 region has the DNA TGTGCCAGCAGTGAACGTCAGGGAAGAGAGACCCAGTACTTC.

The chain uses TRBV2 and TRBJ2-7; TRBD1 agrees at 10 bases. The V segment lost 6 bases and the J segment 5 bases; nucleotides outside the gene matches: 7. Germline V gives CDR1 SNHLY, CDR2 FYNNEI. This CDR3 is built from 14 residues. The CDR3 DNA is TGTGCCAGCAGGACGACAGGGGGCTTCGACGAGCAGTACTTC. Its translation: CASRTTGGFDEQYF.

The CDR3 sequence is CASSSKTGVYGYTF. Written as DNA, the CDR3 is TGTGCCAGCAGCTCCAAGACGGGAGTCTATGGCTACACCTTC. The chain uses TRBV7-2 and TRBJ1-2; D gene unclear. The V end was cut by 4 bases, the J end by 4 bases, with 13 bases between. This CDR3 spans 14 amino acids. Germline CDR1 is SGHTA and CDR2 is FQGNSA.